This record looks at one T cell receptor (beta chain) sequence and its context. Its antigen is not known. The length of the CDR3 is 12 residues. V was shortened by 4 bases and J by 5 bases, with 12 bases between the two germline ends. Per the germline V gene, CDR1 is SQVTM and CDR2 is ANQGSEA. Data came from immunoSEQ multiplex PCR; TCRdb stores just in-frame clones and leaves some out. Seen here are about 82,000 clones, 85% to 95% observed once, and the top ten hold about 0.68%. The sample is drawn from a study of cytomegalovirus exposure and HLA in healthy donors. Regarding the study as a whole: Researchers reported that a few CMV-associated chains were confirmed in vitro as CMV antigen-specific. Rare TCR sequences predominated, though certain public TCRs were found in many donors.

The clonotype originates from a man aged 18 to 30 in good health and CMV-seronegative. The chain is built from TRBV29-1 and TRBJ2-7, with a tentative D call TRBD1 (6 bases). Sequenced: PBMCs. The CDR3 loop is CSVAPDRNEQYF. In DNA form, the CDR3 reads TGCAGCGTTGCCCCAGACAGGAACGAGCAGTACTTC.